The source of this T cell receptor (beta chain) is a study of regulatory T cells in long-lasting Graves disease (dated by TCRdb to about 2021). Some background on the complete study: In the newly diagnosed Graves' disease group, patients had been taking antithyroid drugs for less than 3 months. The study took place in China and was registered as a clinical trial. Persistent Graves' disease patients were compared with newly diagnosed Graves' disease patients by peripheral blood TCR sequencing and RNA sequencing. A total of 35 or so samples were covered by TCR sequencing, comprising some 13 persistent and roughly 20 newly diagnosed Graves' disease patients. Results the study describes overall, beyond this receptor: TRBV28, TRBJ1-2 and TRBJ2-5 were preferentially used in persistent disease, while TRBV20-1 and TRBJ2-1 were favored in newly diagnosed disease. Peripheral blood alone was examined, since thyroid tissue, which constituted the primary lesion, could not be accessed. Persistent Graves' disease patients showed lower TCR Shannon entropy and fewer highly expanded clones than newly diagnosed patients, suggesting clonal expansion. A larger number of public clonotypes was shared among persistent patients (over 2,500) than among newly diagnosed patients (around 890). Sequencing and analysis were limited to the TCR beta chain. As a limitation, the authors acknowledged that the small sample size may reduce accuracy.

The library was built by means of multiplex PCR. The data were produced on an Illumina HiSeq 4000. iRepertoire HTBI primers and Arm-PCR amplification of CDR3 regions were used to construct TCR beta libraries. PCR products were gel purified before sequencing. As for the original processing: Across samples, 60 to 75 TRBV and over 11 TRBJ segments were identified and used for gene usage analysis of CDR3 amino acid clonotypes. Filtered high-quality paired reads were merged into contigs using COPE and FqMerger. Contigs were aligned with BLAST to IMGT TRBV, TRBD and TRBJ reference genes, and CDR3 was defined per IMGT. Clonotypes above 0.1% frequency were classified as highly expanded clones. Shannon entropy served as the measure of repertoire diversity, while the Gini coefficient captured V-J evenness. Public clonotypes were defined as clonotypes shared by more than one individual. The public reads were reanalyzed by TCRdb: fastp trimming at Q25, MiXCR alignment, in-frame beta chains only. Every CDR3 protein is listed once, alongside the most common genes and DNA of its rows. The V and J calls and clone size are TCRdb's, not the authors'. The sample table shows roughly 510,000 distinct CDR3 sequences, and around 15% are seen once. The ten largest make up around 13% of the sample.

From the cysteine up to the phenylalanine, the CDR3 has a length of 15 residues. Kept here is only the CDR3 DNA, which spans 45 bases and is read in frame from base 1. The trim is 5 bases for V and 1 base for J, with a gap of 14 bases between the germline ends. The germline V gene yields MNHNS for CDR1 and SASEGT for CDR2. A word on this clonotype: Which antigen it targets is not known. There are no base qualities to consult, and no much larger clone falls within one base.

This specimen's time point label, per the study, means: newly diagnosed GD, antithyroid drugs for less than 3 months. For both TCR sequencing and RNA sequencing, RNA was extracted from PBMCs in TRIzol. The diagnosis of Graves' disease followed American Thyroid Association guidelines. Recruitment of patients was carried out at an endocrinology department in Xi'an, China. Each patient gave 8.5 to 9.5 milliliters of peripheral blood, collected in an EDTA anticoagulant tube. Ficoll Paque Plus density gradient separation was used to isolate PBMCs, and no further T cell sorting was performed. An Agilent 2100 Bioanalyzer and agarose gel were used to assess RNA quality, and a NanoDrop 2000 was used to measure RNA concentration. The same sample was also used in a study of T cells in Graves' hyperthyroidism and ophthalmopathy. Per the second study: A patient counted as having stable Graves' hyperthyroidism if no progression to ophthalmopathy occurred over 18 months of follow-up. Hyperthyroidism patients were aged 18 to 65 years and newly diagnosed, with disease duration of less than 2 months. Exclusion was applied to patients with uncontrolled infections, other autoimmune diseases, pregnancy or lactation. Clinical symptoms, serum thyroxine and TRAb, thyroid ultrasound, and orbital computed tomography formed the basis for the diagnoses. The first round of RT-PCR for the TCR CDR3 was performed with the HTBI primer set and the Qiagen OneStep RT-PCR kit. Blood samples also contained most of the expanded thyroid clonotypes (frequency above 0.001), which suggests that blood repertoires may reflect thyroid immune responses. In cross-validation, a model built on a 13 V-J signature told ophthalmopathy apart from stable hyperthyroidism with 87.88% sensitivity and around 83% specificity, and in testing the same model reached 80%/75%. During validation, the model predicted progression to ophthalmopathy a median of around 7 months ahead of onset, with around 70% sensitivity and 72% to 85% specificity. To identify TCR V-J signatures that set the groups apart, the researchers used a discovery cohort of 100 or so patients, made up of roughly 40 with Graves' ophthalmopathy and some 60 with stable Graves' hyperthyroidism. Prospective prediction of ophthalmopathy was tested in an independent validation cohort of fewer than 20 hyperthyroidism patients and some 17 patients who later progressed to ophthalmopathy. The 95 to 100 discovery patients were randomly split 7:3 into training and test sets. In addition, the study compared T-cell repertoires in thyroid tissue and in blood from roughly 6 Graves' hyperthyroidism patients. Following sampling, methimazole starting at 30 mg daily was given to hyperthyroidism patients, and high-dose intravenous methylprednisolone was given to ophthalmopathy patients. The libraries were constructed in a second round of multiplex PCR and then size-selected and purified. Paired-end sequencing of the libraries was performed with 100 bp reads on an Illumina HiSeq2000. SOAPnuke was used to process the raw data, with reads discarded if the reads contained adapters or uncalled bases, had a mean Phred below 15, or lacked an exact constant-primer or identifier match. COPE v1.2.5 was used to merge high-quality paired reads, and clonotypes were defined as unique nucleotide sequences. MiTCR v1.1 was used to align clonotypes to the IMGT TRBV, TRBD and TRBJ reference segments. The analysis was restricted to V-J combinations with a frequency above 0.0001, which together covered 99.2% of the repertoires. A TCS score was defined as the ratio of F50 (clonal expansion) to E x V (chaos), with BLOSUM62-based TCRdist applied between CDR3 peptides within each V-J. Welch's t-statistics and random forest reduced approximately 520 V-J features to roughly 13, which were used in a naive Bayes classifier (R e1071). No statistical method was used to fix the sample size in advance, and group allocation was not hidden from the investigators. According to the paper, TCR Vbeta CDR3 sequencing was carried out on 135 peripheral blood samples, which came from fewer than 50 ophthalmopathy, 80 or so hyperthyroidism and approximately 17 progressor patients.

The clonotype comes from a man aged 18 to 35 with Graves disease. Donor details come from another sample of the same person, matched by shared clones. The sample was peripheral blood mononuclear cells (PBMCs), taken at new diagnosis, from a patient treated with antithyroid drugs. The chain couples TRBV6-1 to TRBJ2-5; no D gene is confidently identified. The CDR3 loop reads CASSPPGRSQETQYF. The DNA is as follows: TGTGCCAGCAGTCCCCCGGGTCGGTCCCAAGAGACCCAGTACTTC.